This TCR beta chain was identified in a study of spatial heterogeneity in lung cancer. As for the study in general: Sequence detection consistently recorded a greater number of beta-chain than alpha-chain sequences.

In the library, each TCR cDNA molecule bore its own unique molecular identifier. MiXCR was run by TCRdb on the 5' RACE reads, yielding one entry per CDR3 protein. The repertoire holds more than 75,000 distinct CDR3 sequences, roughly 12% seen once, with approximately 4.2% in the top ten. CDR1 and CDR2 from the germline V gene are LGHNA and YNFKEQ. V was clipped by 4 bases and J by 5 bases; unmatched bases: 5. The CDR3 runs to 13 residues. This clonotype was found a few times. Time point specified: sample taken at primary tumor resection. Frozen PBMC, nontumor lung or tumor provided whole RNA, which was sequenced unsorted. The donor population consisted of under 75 patients with untreated, early-stage non-small cell lung cancer.

This receptor was taken from a male donor with early-stage non-small cell lung cancer. The sequenced sample was PBMCs, obtained at surgery. This chain uses TRBV4-2 with TRBJ2-7; the match to TRBD1 covers 7 bases. CDR3 sequence: CASSPFDRDEQYF. The CDR3 nucleotides are TGTGCCAGCAGCCCCTTTGACAGGGACGAGCAGTACTTC.